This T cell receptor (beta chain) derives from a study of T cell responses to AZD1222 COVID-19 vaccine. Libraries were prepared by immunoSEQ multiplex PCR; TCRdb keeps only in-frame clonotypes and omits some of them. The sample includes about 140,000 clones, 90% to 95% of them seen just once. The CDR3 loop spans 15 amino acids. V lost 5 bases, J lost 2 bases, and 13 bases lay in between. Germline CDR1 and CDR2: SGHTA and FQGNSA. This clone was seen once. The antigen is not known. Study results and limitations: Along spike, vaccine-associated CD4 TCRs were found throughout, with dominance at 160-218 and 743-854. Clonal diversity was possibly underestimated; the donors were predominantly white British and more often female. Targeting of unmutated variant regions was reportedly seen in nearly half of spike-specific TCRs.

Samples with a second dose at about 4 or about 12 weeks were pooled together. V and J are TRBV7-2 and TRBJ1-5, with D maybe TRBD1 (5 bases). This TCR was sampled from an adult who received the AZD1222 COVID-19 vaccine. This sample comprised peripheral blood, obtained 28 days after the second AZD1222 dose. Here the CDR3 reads CASSPQGGGNQPQHF. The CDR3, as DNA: TGTGCCAGCAGCCCCCAGGGAGGGGGCAATCAGCCCCAGCATTTT.